The clone carrying this T cell receptor (delta chain) is medium-sized (0.01 to 0.1%) within its sample. This sample is drawn from a study of gamma-delta T cells after stem cell transplantation. The length of the CDR3 is 18 residues. Germline assignment: CDR1 GEAIGNYY and CDR2 EKD. The V gene end was trimmed by 3 bases and the J gene end by 0 bases; junction bases not matched to a gene: 9. TCRdb reprocessed the RT-PCR reads using CATT. This table has roughly 1,500 delta-chain clones, around 21% appearing once. The sequenced material came from gamma-delta T cells. The chain carries TRDV2 and TRDJ1, with 13 positions matching TRDD3. The receptor's source is a human donor. It is not recorded whose cells these are; they may come from a transplant donor. CDR3 coding DNA: TGTGCCTGTGACTTCCTTACTGGGGGATACGCGGACACCGATAAACTCATCTTT. Translation gives CACDFLTGGYADTDKLIF.